This T cell receptor (beta chain) came from a study of cytomegalovirus exposure and HLA in healthy donors. The PCR was carried out with 60 Vbeta primers and 13 Jbeta primers. Clones were read by immunoSEQ multiplex PCR, and TCRdb kept only the in-frame ones, dropping some. This sample has 99,000 or so clones; around 15% occur once, and the top ten carry more than 0.8%. CDR1 and CDR2 (germline): SGHTA, FQGNSA. V shed 1 base and J 6 bases; nucleotides not matched to a gene: 14. The CDR3 is 17 residues long. This clone was observed a handful of times. Healthy individuals who donated bone marrow served as the donors.

The sequenced sample consisted of PBMCs. The sequence derives from a female donor in good health and CMV-seronegative. This chain links TRBV7-2 with TRBJ2-7, with 8 bases matching TRBD2. CDR3 nucleotide sequence: TGTGCCAGCAGCTTAGAAGGGCCCCGGGGGGGTATGGCCGAGCAGTACTTC. As protein: CASSLEGPRGGMAEQYF.